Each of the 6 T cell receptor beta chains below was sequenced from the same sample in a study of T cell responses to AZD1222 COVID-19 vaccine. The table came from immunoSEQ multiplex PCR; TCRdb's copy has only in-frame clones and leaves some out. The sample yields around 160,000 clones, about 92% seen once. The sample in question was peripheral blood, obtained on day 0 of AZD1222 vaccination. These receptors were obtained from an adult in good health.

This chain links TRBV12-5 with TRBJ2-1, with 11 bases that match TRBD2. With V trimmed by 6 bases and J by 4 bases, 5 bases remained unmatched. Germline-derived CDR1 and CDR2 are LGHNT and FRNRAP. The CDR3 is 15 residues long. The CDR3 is CASGPGLAVYNEQFF. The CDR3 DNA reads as TGTGCTAGTGGGCCGGGACTAGCGGTTTACAATGAGCAGTTCTTC.

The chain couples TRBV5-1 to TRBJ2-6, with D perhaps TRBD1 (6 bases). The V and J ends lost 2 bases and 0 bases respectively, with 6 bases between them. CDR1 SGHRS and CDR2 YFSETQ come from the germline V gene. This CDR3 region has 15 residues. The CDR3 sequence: CASSLGGSGANVLTF. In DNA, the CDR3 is TGCGCCAGCAGCTTAGGGGGCTCTGGGGCCAACGTCCTGACTTTC.

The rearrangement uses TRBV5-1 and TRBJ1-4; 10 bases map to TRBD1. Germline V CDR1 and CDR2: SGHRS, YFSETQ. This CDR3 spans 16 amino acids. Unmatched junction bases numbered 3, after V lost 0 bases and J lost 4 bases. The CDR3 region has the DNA TGCGCCAGCAGCTTGGGGGGACAGGGGTATAATGAAAAACTGTTTTTT. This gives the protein CASSLGGQGYNEKLFF.

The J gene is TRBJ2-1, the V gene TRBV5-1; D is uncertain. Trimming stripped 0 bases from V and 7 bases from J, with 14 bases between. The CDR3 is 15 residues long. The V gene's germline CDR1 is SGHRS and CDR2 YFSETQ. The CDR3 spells CASSLDLTSRNEQFF. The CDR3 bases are TGCGCCAGCAGCTTGGACCTTACCTCGAGGAATGAGCAGTTCTTC.

In DNA form, the CDR3 reads TGCGCCACCACCTCCACGGGGGGTCGGAGAGAGACCCAGTACTTC. It translates to CATTSTGGRRETQYF. This chain joins TRBV5-1 and TRBJ2-5; 7 bases match TRBD2. CDR1 is SGHRS and CDR2 is YFSETQ in the germline V gene. The CDR3 runs 15 residues. V shed 9 bases and J 4 bases; nucleotides not matched to a gene: 15.

The CDR3 loop reads CASSLRGQENNEQFF. The CDR3 nucleotides read TGTGCCAGCAGCTTACGGGGACAGGAGAACAATGAGCAGTTCTTC. The rearrangement joins TRBV11-1 to TRBJ2-1, with 8 positions matching TRBD1. CDR3 length: 15 residues. The junction had 5 bases not matched to a gene; V was cut back by 2 bases and J by 5 bases. Germline-derived CDR1 and CDR2 are SGHAT and FQDESV (reference sequence).